Below are 32 T cell receptor beta chains sequenced from a single sample in a study of T-cell reconstitution after alpha-beta-depleted transplantation in children. TCRbeta library preparation incorporated unique molecular identifiers. TCRdb reanalysed the PCR reads using MiXCR and keeps one entry per CDR3 protein. The profile shows about 610,000 distinct CDR3 sequences, more than 9% of them singletons. The sample in question was PBMCs from the stem cell graft donor, obtained from the stem cell graft. The receptor source for this set is a human donor who donated a stem cell graft to a child with acute myeloid leukemia.

This clonotype was counted between two and nine times. The chain is built from TRBV12-3 or TRBV12-4 and TRBJ1-2; TRBD1 matches 11 bases. The CDR3 consists of 13 residues. With 4 bases clipped from V and 7 bases from J, the junction kept 2 bases outside the gene matches. The CDR3 spells CASSWGQGGGYTF. The CDR3 DNA reads TGTGCCAGCAGTTGGGGACAGGGGGGTGGCTACACCTTC.

This clonotype was counted ten times or more. V is TRBV12-3 or TRBV12-4 and J is TRBJ1-1; no firm D call. Trimming took 6 bases from V and 1 from J, leaving 12 bases between them. CDR3 size: 14 residues. CDR3 bases: TGTGCCAGCAGCCTGACCGTCGAGAACACTGAAGCTTTCTTT. Its translation is CASSLTVENTEAFF.

This clonotype was recorded a few times. V is TRBV7-2 and J is TRBJ2-3, with 7 positions matching TRBD2. The V and J ends lost 1 base and 5 bases, in that order; junction bases with no gene match: 12. CDR1 and CDR2 from the germline V gene are SGHTA and FQGNSA. The CDR3 runs 17 residues. The CDR3 is CASSLVLGTKRVDTQYF. The CDR3 bases are TGTGCCAGCAGCTTAGTCCTCGGGACTAAACGGGTAGATACGCAGTATTTT.

The rearrangement links TRBV4-2 to TRBJ1-2; D might be TRBD1 (5 bases). The V and J ends lost 1 base and 6 bases respectively, with 12 bases between them. Germline CDR1 and CDR2: LGHNA and YNFKEQ. The CDR3 is 14 residues long. CDR3: CASSQGWGEDGYTF. The CDR3 DNA is TGTGCCAGCAGCCAAGGATGGGGGGAGGATGGCTACACCTTC.

The V and J genes are TRBV6-2 or TRBV6-3 and TRBJ2-3; 14 positions agree with TRBD2. Germline assignment: CDR1 MNHEY and CDR2 SVGEGT. The length of the CDR3 is 18 residues. With V trimmed by 1 base and J by 1 base, 4 bases remained unmatched. CDR3: CASSYWTSGRTGTDTQYF. The CDR3 DNA is TGTGCCAGCAGTTACTGGACTAGCGGGAGGACTGGCACAGATACGCAGTATTTT.

This clonotype was seen a few times. The V and J genes are TRBV6-5 and TRBJ2-1; no reliable D call. Trimming pared 4 bases from V and 0 bases from J, leaving 10 bases between. CDR3 length equals 15 residues. Germline V gene data show CDR1 as MNHEY and CDR2 as SVGAGI. The CDR3 nucleotides are TGTGCCAGCAGTTCCTACTGGAGCTCCTACAATGAGCAGTTCTTC. Translation gives CASSSYWSSYNEQFF.

This clonotype has more than one count but fewer than ten. The chain recombines TRBV29-1 with TRBJ1-2, with TRBD1 identical over 9 bases. CDR1 SQVTM and CDR2 ANQGSEA come from the germline V gene. The CDR3 is 14 residues long. With V trimmed by 4 bases and J by 3 bases, 6 bases remained unmatched. CDR3 DNA: TGCAGCGTTGTCCCGGGACAGGGCTACTATGGCTACACCTTC. Translation gives CSVVPGQGYYGYTF.

The V and J genes are TRBV11-2 and TRBJ1-2; 8 bases agree with TRBD1. The CDR3 runs to 18 residues. Germline V lookup: CDR1 SGHAT, CDR2 FQNNGV. The J segment lost 0 bases and the V segment lost 0 bases, leaving 9 bases of the junction unmatched. CDR3 in DNA: TGTGCCAGCAGCTTAGATTACAGGGGGGCGCAGGCTAACTATGGCTACACCTTC. Translating gives CASSLDYRGAQANYGYTF.

This clonotype was detected only a few times. The V and J genes are TRBV20-1 and TRBJ2-7, with 9 nucleotides matching TRBD1. The CDR3 totals 13 residues. Germline V gene lookup returns CDR1 DFQATT and CDR2 SNEGSKA (reference sequence). V lost 5 bases and J lost 2; bases outside the gene matches: 4. CDR3 loop: CSAGRQGAYEQYF. CDR3 sequence (DNA): TGCAGTGCTGGGCGACAGGGGGCCTACGAGCAGTACTTC.

This clonotype turned up a few times. The CDR3, as DNA: TGTGCCAGCAGTTTATTTACCGGCAGTTCCTCCTACAATGAGCAGTTCTTC. It encodes CASSLFTGSSSYNEQFF. The chain carries TRBV28 and TRBJ2-1, with D hard to call. V lost 1 base, J lost 0 bases, and 13 bases lay in between. The CDR3 has 17 amino acids. In germline, CDR1 is MDHEN, CDR2 SYDVKM.

This clonotype was seen repeatedly, ten times or more. The rearrangement joins TRBV28 to TRBJ1-5, with 9 nucleotides matching TRBD1. Trimming at V came to 6 bases and at J to 1 base, leaving 4 bases not matched to a gene. Germline V gene sequence: CDR1 MDHEN, CDR2 SYDVKM. CDR3 length: 15 amino acids. CDR3 bases: TGTGCCAGCAGGACAGGGGGAGAAAGCAATCAGCCCCAGCATTTT. Its protein is CASRTGGESNQPQHF.

This clonotype was observed many times. J is TRBJ2-7 and V is TRBV20-1, with 7 bases that match TRBD2. Trimming removed 6 bases from V and 6 bases from J; junction bases left unmatched: 14. CDR3 length equals 14 residues. Per germline, CDR1 DFQATT and CDR2 SNEGSKA (reference sequence). CDR3 amino acids: CSAPSAYGGGEQYF. CDR3 DNA: TGCAGTGCCCCGTCGGCATATGGGGGGGGCGAGCAGTACTTC.

This clonotype has a single count. Mismatch with germline at one junction end may stem from a read error. This chain joins TRBV6-1 and TRBJ2-1; TRBD2 matches 13 bases. Per germline, CDR1 MNHNS and CDR2 SASEGT. This CDR3 is 17 amino acids long. The CDR3 DNA reads TGTGCCAGCAGTACCGGACTAGCGGGAGTGTCCTACAATAAGCAGTTCTTC. The encoded protein is CASSTGLAGVSYNKQFF.

The rearrangement joins TRBV25-1 to TRBJ2-5; 7 bases map to TRBD2. CDR1 MGHDK and CDR2 SYGVNS come from the germline V gene. V lost 6 bases to trimming and J lost 2 bases; unmatched junction nucleotides: 3. The CDR3 totals 13 residues. The CDR3 DNA sequence: TGTGCCAGCAGGCGGCGGGAGCAAGAGACCCAGTACTTC. It encodes CASRRREQETQYF. Complete variable domain (other parts from reference TRBV25-1 and TRBJ2-5): EADIYQTPRYLVIGTGKKITLECSQTMGHDKMYWYQQDPGMELHLIHYSYGVNSTEKGDLSSESTVSRIRTEHFPLTLESARPSHTSQYLCASRRREQETQYFGPGTRLLVL.

Ten or more counts support this clonotype. The gene calls are TRBV15 and TRBJ2-1; tentatively, D is TRBD1 (6 bases). This CDR3 spans 16 amino acids. Germline assignment: CDR1 LNHNV and CDR2 YYDKDF (reference sequence). V was shortened by 5 bases and J by 9 bases, with 23 bases between the two germline ends. The CDR3 loop reads CATSEGDGTVRGEQFF. CDR3 bases: TGTGCCACCAGCGAGGGGGATGGGACCGTCCGAGGTGAGCAGTTCTTC.

The chain couples TRBV20-1 to TRBJ1-3; TRBD1 is a possible D gene (5 bases). This CDR3 is 17 amino acids long. Germline V lookup: CDR1 DFQATT, CDR2 SNEGSKA (reference sequence). Trimming took 2 bases from V and 2 from J, leaving 19 bases between them. For the CDR3, the DNA is TGCAGTGCTAGACTCCCGAGGATAGGGGCAGCTGGAAACACCATATATTTT. It specifies CSARLPRIGAAGNTIYF.

This clonotype was counted between two and nine times. Mismatch with germline at one junction end may stem from a read error. The chain combines TRBV28 with TRBJ2-1, with D perhaps given as TRBD1 or TRBD2 (5 bases each). CDR3 size: 19 residues. Germline V gives CDR1 MDHEN, CDR2 SYDVKM. CDR3 sequence (DNA): TGTGCCAGCACTTTACAGGACCGCCGCGGGTCTAGCTCCTACAATGAGCAGTTCTTC. Translating gives CASTLQDRRGSSSYNEQFF.

J is TRBJ2-1 and V is TRBV20-1; D may correspond to TRBD1 or TRBD2 (6 bases each). V shed 6 bases and J shed 9 bases, with 15 bases lying between them. The germline gives CDR1 DFQATT, CDR2 SNEGSKA (reference sequence). The CDR3 loop spans 12 amino acids. The CDR3 nucleotides read TGCAGTGCCCCAGACGGGGGCGGTGAGCAGTTCTTC. This codes for CSAPDGGGEQFF.

As regards this clonotype: It may be a read error: a sequence one base away is much more abundant. V gene TRBV2 combines with J gene TRBJ1-5, with 7 bases lining up with TRBD1. Germline CDR1 and CDR2: SNHLY and FYNNEI. The CDR3 has 14 residues. The junction had 7 bases not matched to a gene; V was cut back by 8 bases and J by 3 bases. The CDR3 region is CASCLGQLNQPQHF. The CDR3 DNA reads TGTGCCAGCTGCCTGGGACAGCTCAATCAGCCCCAGCATTTT. The variable domain in full, with the rest retrieved from reference TRBV2 and TRBJ1-5, is EPEVTQTPSHQVTQMGQEVILRCVPISNHLYFYWYRQILGQKVEFLVSFYNNEISEKSEIFDDQFSVERPDGSNFTLKIRSTKLEDSAMYFCASCLGQLNQPQHFGDGTRLSIL.

The chain carries TRBV11-1 and TRBJ2-7, with TRBD1 matching 11 bases. The germline gives CDR1 SGHAT, CDR2 FQDESV (reference sequence). The trim removed 5 bases at V and 4 bases at J, leaving 13 bases unmatched. This CDR3 has 17 amino acids. CDR3 protein: CASSEGQGAQSRYEQYF. In nucleotides, the CDR3 is TGTGCCAGCAGCGAAGGACAGGGGGCGCAGTCTAGGTACGAGCAGTACTTC.

In this sample, this clonotype turned up a few times. This chain joins TRBV29-1 and TRBJ1-5; a possible D gene is TRBD1 (6 bases). Germline V CDR1 and CDR2: SQVTM, ANQGSEA. This CDR3 is 14 amino acids long. Trimming took 6 bases from V and 6 from J, leaving 18 bases between them. CDR3 loop: CSVKGGDGSQPQHF. The CDR3 DNA is TGCAGCGTGAAGGGGGGGGACGGGAGTCAGCCCCAGCATTTT.

V gene TRBV12-3 or TRBV12-4 combines with J gene TRBJ1-1, with a possible D match to TRBD1 (6 bases). This CDR3 region has 13 residues. Trimming left V 7 bases short and J 4 bases short, with 13 bases between. The CDR3 bases are TGTGCCAGCACGAGAATGGGGGCCACTGAAGCTTTCTTT. Its protein is CASTRMGATEAFF.

Here the CDR3 DNA reads TGTGCCAGCAGCCCCACGACGGGCCGCACAGATACGCAGTATTTT. Translating gives CASSPTTGRTDTQYF. The gene calls are TRBV7-2 and TRBJ2-3; D not certain. This CDR3 is 15 amino acids long. Trimming cost V 5 bases and J 1 base, with 13 bases left between them. CDR1 SGHTA and CDR2 FQGNSA come from the germline V gene.

This clonotype was observed a few times. The chain employs TRBV18 and TRBJ2-6; 11 bases align to TRBD2. V was clipped by 6 bases and J by 4 bases; unmatched bases: 5. The V gene's germline CDR1 is KGHSH and CDR2 LQKENI. The CDR3 consists of 16 residues. The DNA of the CDR3 is TGTGCCAGCTCCACTAGCGGGAGTGGAGGGGCCAACGTCCTGACTTTC. Translated: CASSTSGSGGANVLTF.

In this sample, this clonotype turned up many times. This sequence joins TRBV11-3 and TRBJ2-7; 16 bases match TRBD2. This CDR3 is 21 amino acids long. The V segment lost 1 base and the J segment 3 bases; nucleotides outside the gene matches: 15. Germline V gene lookup returns CDR1 SGHNT and CDR2 YENEEA. The CDR3 loop is CASSLVATEGTSGRVLYEQYF. The CDR3 region has the DNA TGTGCCAGCAGCTTAGTTGCCACCGAAGGGACTAGCGGGAGGGTACTCTACGAGCAGTACTTC.

Note on this clonotype: A read error may explain this, as a much larger clone is one base away. The chain joins TRBV3-1 to TRBJ1-1; 7 bases are shared with TRBD1. The CDR3 runs to 14 residues. Germline lookup yields CDR1 LGHDT and CDR2 YNNKEL (reference sequence). The CDR3: CTSSFRQGDTEAFF. As DNA, the CDR3 is TGTACCAGCAGTTTTCGACAGGGTGACACTGAAGCTTTCTTT.

This clonotype was detected ten times or more. CDR3 in amino acids: CASSLETSGISYEQYF. CDR3 in DNA: TGCGCCAGCAGCTTGGAGACTAGCGGGATCTCCTACGAGCAGTACTTC. The chain has TRBV5-1 and TRBJ2-7, with 11 positions matching TRBD2. CDR1 is SGHRS and CDR2 is YFSETQ in the germline V gene. V was clipped by 0 bases and J by 0 bases; unmatched bases: 2. The CDR3 sequence is 16 residues long.

In this sample, this clonotype turned up a few times. The rearrangement joins TRBV7-8 to TRBJ2-1; the D gene is possibly TRBD2 (5 bases). Germline CDR1 is SGHVS and CDR2 is FQNEAQ. Trimming took off 4 bases at V and 5 bases at J, with 15 bases between the two ends. The length of the CDR3 is 15 residues. The CDR3 loop reads CASSSRRERHNEQFF. DNA of the CDR3: TGTGCCAGCAGCTCCCGTAGGGAGCGCCACAATGAGCAGTTCTTC.

A few counts support this clonotype. The chain couples TRBV7-9 to TRBJ2-1, with D unresolved. V was cut by 5 bases and J by 6 bases, with 17 bases left in between. Germline lookup yields CDR1 SEHNR and CDR2 FQNEAQ (reference sequence). This CDR3 has 15 amino acids. CDR3 sequence: CASSNEWLSINEQFF. The DNA of the CDR3 is TGTGCCAGCAGCAACGAGTGGCTATCTATCAATGAGCAGTTCTTC. The whole variable domain, filled in from reference TRBV7-9 and TRBJ2-1, reads DTGVSQNPRHKITKRGQNVTFRCDPISEHNRLYWYRQTLGQGPEFLTYFQNEAQLEKSRLLSDRFSAERPKGSFSTLEIQRTEQGDSAMYLCASSNEWLSINEQFFGPGTRLTVL.

This clonotype was recorded at least ten times. The CDR3 sequence is CSVRKRVADTQYF. CDR3 in DNA: TGCAGCGTCCGGAAGAGGGTCGCAGATACGCAGTATTTT. J is TRBJ2-3 and V is TRBV29-1; tentatively, D is TRBD2 (5 bases). With 6 bases removed from V and 4 bases from J, the gap between germline ends came to 14 bases. The germline V gene has CDR1 SQVTM and CDR2 ANQGSEA. The CDR3 is 13 amino acids.

This clonotype was counted at least ten times. The chain is built from TRBV20-1 and TRBJ2-1, with 10 bases aligning to TRBD2. CDR3 length: 15 amino acids. Germline V gene lookup returns CDR1 DFQATT and CDR2 SNEGSKA (reference sequence). With V trimmed by 6 bases and J by 7 bases, 12 bases remained unmatched. CDR3 sequence: CSASVAGGWGNEQFF. Here the CDR3 DNA reads TGCAGTGCCTCAGTAGCGGGAGGTTGGGGGAATGAGCAGTTCTTC.

This clonotype was recorded at least ten times. The chain uses TRBV29-1 and TRBJ2-3, with D hard to call. Germline CDR1 SQVTM, CDR2 ANQGSEA. There are 12 residues in the CDR3. V lost 5 bases and J lost 2, with 8 bases in between. In DNA, the CDR3 is TGCAGCGTTTCCCGACCCACAGATACGCAGTATTTT. This translates into CSVSRPTDTQYF.